This entry is about one T cell receptor beta chain. Its target is not known. TCRdb reprocessed the 5' RACE reads with MiXCR, giving one entry per CDR3 protein. The repertoire holds 300,000 to 350,000 distinct CDR3 sequences, with around 15% as singletons. V gave up 5 bases and J gave up 3 bases; unmatched junction bases: 7. This CDR3 comprises 14 residues. CDR1 is SGHTA and CDR2 is FQGNSA in the germline V gene. The record originates from a study of T-cell memory formation after mild COVID-19. The wider study: The study found TCR clusters largely donor specific.

Study-wide points: Pre-infection memory already had some responding clones, implying cross-reactive memory joined. Whereas later expanders leaned CD4+, clones contracting day 15 to 85 showed a balanced CD4/CD8 makeup.

The chain uses TRBV7-2 and TRBJ2-7, with 7 bases aligning to TRBD1. Specimen: PBMCs or a T cell subset sorted from them (not recorded which). This receptor was taken from a man between 18 and 35 years old who had mild COVID-19 (a few samples of this study predate the infection). Cell type and time point are not known. The DNA of the CDR3 is TGTGCCAGCAGCCAGACGGACAGGATCTACGAGCAGTACGTC. This encodes CASSQTDRIYEQYV.